The source of this TCR beta chain is a study of vaccination and CD4 T cells after COVID-19. In germline, CDR1 is SGHTA, CDR2 FQGNSA. The CDR3 spans 15 residues. V was clipped by 5 bases and J by 3 bases, with 17 bases between them. Whole-study results and caveats: Convalescent patients gained a median 86.3% of their reactive clones only post-vaccination. Spike mono-reactivity was evident in 304 of the 307 vaccine-specific clones derived from convalescent patients. Rising from approximately 21 to 40, the median of SARS-CoV-2-reactive clonotypes did not change significantly.

As for this clonotype: Its antigen is as yet unknown.

Each CDR3 protein gets one entry after TCRdb re-called the PCR reads with MiXCR. The sample contains some 25,000 distinct CDR3 sequences, under 60% of which appear only once. The TCR comes from a human donor who had recovered from COVID-19. This sample comprised CD4+ T cells from blood, obtained before SARS-CoV-2 vaccination. The chain joins TRBV7-2 to TRBJ2-7, with D possibly TRBD2 on 5 matching bases. Written as DNA, the CDR3 is TGTGCCAGCAGCCCGCAGACCGGGAACCTCTACGAGCAGTACTTC. Protein product: CASSPQTGNLYEQYF.